This TCR beta chain was recovered during a study of T cells in Graves' hyperthyroidism and ophthalmopathy. This clonotype was recorded many times. Its target is not known. Broader study findings: Classification by a 13 V-J model distinguished ophthalmopathy from stable hyperthyroidism. Most thyroid clonotypes expanded above 0.001 appeared in blood too.

This CDR3 is built from 18 residues. CDR1 and CDR2 from the germline V gene are SGHNT and YENEEA. V was pared by 5 bases and J by 5 bases, with 25 bases between. Patients were excluded because of uncontrolled infection, other autoimmune disease, pregnancy or lactation. RNA transcripts served as the template for amplifying TCR beta CDR3 regions. The HTBI primer set served for first-round RT-PCR of the TCR CDR3. TCRdb ran MiXCR on the multiplex PCR reads and lists one entry per CDR3 protein. The sample lists 300,000 to 450,000 distinct CDR3 sequences; more than 11% were seen once. The origin of this receptor is a woman aged 55 to 70 with Graves' hyperthyroidism. This chain connects TRBV11-3 to TRBJ2-1; D is uncertain. The sequenced sample was blood. The CDR3 sequence: CASSLRHPPSVWDNEQFF. The CDR3 bases are TGTGCCAGCAGCCTACGCCACCCACCAAGTGTCTGGGACAATGAGCAGTTCTTC.